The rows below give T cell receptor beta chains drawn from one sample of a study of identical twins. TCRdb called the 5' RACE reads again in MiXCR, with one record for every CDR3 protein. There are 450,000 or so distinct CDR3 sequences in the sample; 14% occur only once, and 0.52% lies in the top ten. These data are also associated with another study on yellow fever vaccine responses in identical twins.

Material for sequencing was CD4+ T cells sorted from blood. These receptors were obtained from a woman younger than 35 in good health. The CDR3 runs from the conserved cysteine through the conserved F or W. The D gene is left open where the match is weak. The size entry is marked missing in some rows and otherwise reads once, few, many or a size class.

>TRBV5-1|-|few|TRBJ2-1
TGCGCCAGCAGATCGTATTTGCCGGTGGAGTACAATGAGCAGTTCTTC
CASRSYLPVEYNEQFF
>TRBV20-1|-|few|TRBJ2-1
TGCAGTGCTACGGTCAATGAGCAGTTCTTC
CSATVNEQFF
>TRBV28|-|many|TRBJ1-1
TGTGCCAGCAGTTTAGGACCGGACAGTGAAGCTTTCTTT
CASSLGPDSEAFF
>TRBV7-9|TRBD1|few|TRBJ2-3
TGTGCCAGCAGCCCCCAGAGTACAGGGGCCACAGATACGCAGTATTTT
CASSPQSTGATDTQYF
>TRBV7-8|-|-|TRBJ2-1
TGTGCCAGCAGCTTAAACAAGAACAATGAGCAGTTCTTC
CASSLNKNNEQFF
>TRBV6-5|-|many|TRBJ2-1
TGTGCCAGCAGCCGAGGACAGGAGCAGTTCTTC
CASSRGQEQFF
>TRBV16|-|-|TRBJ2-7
TGTGCCAGCAGCTTAATAACCTACGAGCAGTACTTC
CASSLITYEQYF
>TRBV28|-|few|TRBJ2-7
TGTGCCAGCAGTCCCAGTGCGACGCGTTACGAGCAGTACTTC
CASSPSATRYEQYF
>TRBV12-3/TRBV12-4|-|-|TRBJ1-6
TGTGCCAGCAGTTCGACATGGAGATGGTATTCACCCCTCCACTTT
CASSSTWRWYSPLHF
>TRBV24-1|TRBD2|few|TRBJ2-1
TGTGCCACCAGTGATTTCAGCGGGGGGACCGTCTACAATGAGCAGTTCTTC
CATSDFSGGTVYNEQFF
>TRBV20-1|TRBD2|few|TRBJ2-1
TGCAGTGCTATACCTAGCGGGAGAAACACCTACAATGAGCAGTTCTTC
CSAIPSGRNTYNEQFF
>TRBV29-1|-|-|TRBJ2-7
TGCAGCGTTTCCGGGACGCTTGGGACCTACGAGCAGTACTTC
CSVSGTLGTYEQYF
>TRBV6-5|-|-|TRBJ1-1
TGTGCCAGCAGTTATCTGGGGGTGTACACTGAAGCTTTCTTT
CASSYLGVYTEAFF
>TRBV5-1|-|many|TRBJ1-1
TGCGCCAGCAGCTTTGGACCGGGGAACACTGAAGCTTTCTTT
CASSFGPGNTEAFF
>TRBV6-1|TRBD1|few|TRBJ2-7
TGTGCCAGCTCAGTAATGCCCGGGACAGCCAGTGTCCAGCAGTACTTC
CASSVMPGTASVQQYF
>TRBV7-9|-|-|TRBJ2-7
TGTGCCAGCACCACGGACACTACCTACGAGCAGTACTTC
CASTTDTTYEQYF
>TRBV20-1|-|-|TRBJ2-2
TGCAGTGCTAGGGCTTCGGCTGCGGTGCTGTTTTTT
CSARASAAVLFF
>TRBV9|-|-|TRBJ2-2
TGTGCCAGCAGCGTAGTATCCGATCCGGGGGAGCTGTTTTTT
CASSVVSDPGELFF
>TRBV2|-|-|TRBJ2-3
TGTGCCAGCAGTGCGAGGAACACAGATACGCAGTATTTT
CASSARNTDTQYF
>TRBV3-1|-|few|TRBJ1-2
TGTGCCAGCAGCCAAGGAGTGAACGGCTACACCTTC
CASSQGVNGYTF
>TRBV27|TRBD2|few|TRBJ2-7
TGTGCCAGCAGCGGGACTAGAATAGGTACCTACGAGCAGTACTTC
CASSGTRIGTYEQYF
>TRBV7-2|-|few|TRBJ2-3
TGTGCCAGCAGCTTAGCGTCTAGCGGCAGGGGGGCAGATACGCAGTATTTT
CASSLASSGRGADTQYF
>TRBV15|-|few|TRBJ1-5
TGTGCCACCAGCAGAGAGGGGGGGGGAAAACCCCAGCATTTT
CATSREGGGKPQHF
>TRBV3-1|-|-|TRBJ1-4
TGTGCCAGCCACTTTTCGGGGGCAAATGAAAAACTGTTTTTT
CASHFSGANEKLFF
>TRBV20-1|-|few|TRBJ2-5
TGCAGTGCTAGAGGGCGGGTAGGACAAGAGACCCAGTACTTC
CSARGRVGQETQYF
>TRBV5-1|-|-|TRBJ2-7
TGCGCCAGCAGCTTGGGGCCGGGGCAGCGGATAAACCCAGAGCAGTACTTC
CASSLGPGQRINPEQYF
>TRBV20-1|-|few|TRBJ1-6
TGCAGTGCTAGAGTGACGGCAGGGCGGAATAATTCACCCCTCCACTTT
CSARVTAGRNNSPLHF
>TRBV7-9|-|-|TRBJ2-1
TGTGCCAGCAGCTTAGTTGCGGGGCGTGTTGCTGAGCAGTTCTTC
CASSLVAGRVAEQFF
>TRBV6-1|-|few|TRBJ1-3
TGTGCCAGCAGTGGGACAGTCGGTGGAAACACCATATATTTT
CASSGTVGGNTIYF
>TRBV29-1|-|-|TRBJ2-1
TGCAGCGTTACCCCCAATGAGCAGTTCTTC
CSVTPNEQFF
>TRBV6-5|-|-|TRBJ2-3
TGTGCCAGCAGTTACACCAGTACGGGAGATACGCAGTATTTT
CASSYTSTGDTQYF
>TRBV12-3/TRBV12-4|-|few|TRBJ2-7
TGTGCCAGCAGTTTTCTGGGTTCCGAGCAGTACTTC
CASSFLGSEQYF
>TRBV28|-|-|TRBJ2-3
TGTGCCAGCAGTTTGTCGGTAAATACGCAGTATTTT
CASSLSVNTQYF
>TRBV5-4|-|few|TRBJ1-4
TGTGCCAGCAGCTCGAAGACGGGGGGACATGAAAAACTGTTTTTT
CASSSKTGGHEKLFF
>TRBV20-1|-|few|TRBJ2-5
TGCAGTGCCCTCCAGCGGCGGAGTCAAGAGACCCAGTACTTC
CSALQRRSQETQYF
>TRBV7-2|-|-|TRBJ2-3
TGTGCCAGCAGCGACCTAGCGTGGAGCACAGATACGCAGTATTTT
CASSDLAWSTDTQYF
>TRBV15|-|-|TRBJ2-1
TGTGCCAGCCGAAGGGGAGGAAGGGACAATGAGCAGTTCTTC
CASRRGGRDNEQFF
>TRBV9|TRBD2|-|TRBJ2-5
TGTGCCAGCAGCGTAGATGAGGGGAGGGAGGGTAGAGAGACCCAGTACTTC
CASSVDEGREGRETQYF
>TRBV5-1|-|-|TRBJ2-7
TGCGCCAGCAGCGCCGAACTAGTCTCCTACGAGCAGTACTTC
CASSAELVSYEQYF
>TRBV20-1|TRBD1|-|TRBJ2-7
TGCAGTGCAGCCGGGACAGGGACCTACGAGCAGTACTTC
CSAAGTGTYEQYF
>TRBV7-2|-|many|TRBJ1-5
TGTGCCAGCAGCTTCTCTGCGGGGATCAATCAGCCCCAGCATTTT
CASSFSAGINQPQHF
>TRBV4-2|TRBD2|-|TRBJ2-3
TGTGCCAGCAGCCAGCCGACTAGCGGGACCACAGATACGCAGTATTTT
CASSQPTSGTTDTQYF
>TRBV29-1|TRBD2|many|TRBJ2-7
TGCAGCGTTGAAAGTAGACTAGCGGGAGGCGAGCAGTACTTC
CSVESRLAGGEQYF
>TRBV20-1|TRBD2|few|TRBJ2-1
TGCAGTGCCTCTAGCGGTTCGCGTAATGAGCAGTTCTTC
CSASSGSRNEQFF
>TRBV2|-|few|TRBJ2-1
TGTGCCAGCAGGGCCGAAGGGAGCGGTGAGCAGTTCTTC
CASRAEGSGEQFF
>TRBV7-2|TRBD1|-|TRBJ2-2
TGTGCCAGCAGCTCCCTAGACAGGGTTGGCACCGGGGAGCTGTTTTTT
CASSSLDRVGTGELFF
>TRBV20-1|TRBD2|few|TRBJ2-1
TGCAGTGCTCTAGCGGGAGCCTACAATGAGCAGTTCTTC
CSALAGAYNEQFF
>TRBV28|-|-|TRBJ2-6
TGTGCCAGCTTGACAGACTCTGGGGCCAACGTCCTGACTTTC
CASLTDSGANVLTF
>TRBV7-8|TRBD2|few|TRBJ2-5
TGTGCCAGCAGCCTGCGGGGTCTGCGGGAGATTGCCCAACAAGAGACCCAGTACTTC
CASSLRGLREIAQQETQYF
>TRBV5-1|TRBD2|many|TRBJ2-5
TGCGCCAGCAGCCACGGGACTAGCAGTTGGCGGGAGGAGACCCAGTACTTC
CASSHGTSSWREETQYF
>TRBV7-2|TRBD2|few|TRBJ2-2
TGTGCCAGCAGCTTACTAGCGGGGATCACCGGTGGGGAGCTGTTTTTT
CASSLLAGITGGELFF
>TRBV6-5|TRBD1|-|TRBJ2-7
TGTGCCAGCAGATCGACAGGGCCCGAGCAGTACTTC
CASRSTGPEQYF
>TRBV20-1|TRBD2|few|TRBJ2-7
TGCAGTGCTAGGACGGGTGAGGGGCGGGAGCACGAGCAGTACTTC
CSARTGEGREHEQYF
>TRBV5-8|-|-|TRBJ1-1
TGTGCCAGCAGCGGAGACCGGATTATGAACACTGAAGCTTTCTTT
CASSGDRIMNTEAFF
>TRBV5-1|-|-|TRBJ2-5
TGCGCCAGCAGCTTGGTCAGGGAGACCCAGTACTTC
CASSLVRETQYF